This T cell receptor (beta chain) was found in a study of vaccination and CD4 T cells after COVID-19. With respect to this clonotype: Its antigen is still unknown.

CD4+ T cells that had been cultured provided DNA sequenced with the Oncomine TCR Beta short-read assay. TCRdb called the PCR reads again in MiXCR, with one record for every CDR3 protein. Of around 16,000 distinct CDR3 sequences listed, about 70% were seen once; the top ten hold roughly 15%. Treatment noted: roughly 10-day PBMC culture with coronavirus spike peptide pools or control peptides (ViraFEST assay). The sample was CD4+ T cells from blood, cultured in vitro. This TCR was sampled from a human donor who had recovered from COVID-19.

Here the CDR3 reads CASSRGDRGISPLHF. CDR3 DNA: TGTGCCAGCAGTCGAGGGGACAGGGGGATTTCACCCCTCCACTTT. The rearrangement links TRBV6-1 to TRBJ1-6, with 11 bases that match TRBD1. Germline CDR1 MNHNS, CDR2 SASEGT. This CDR3 spans 15 amino acids. V gave up 5 bases and J gave up 9 bases; unmatched junction bases: 6.